Described below is a single TCR beta chain sequence and its context. These data originate in a study of blood T cell repertoires in COVID-19. Study information: PBMCs, B-cell-depleted T cells, or T cells were the source of the cDNA or gDNA that made up the material.

Authors' methods: Estimated nucleated cell counts came from reference gene primer amplification. Clones were sequenced by immunoSEQ multiplex PCR, and TCRdb holds only the in-frame ones, with some missing. D and trimming come from the DNA, and the V and J calls and clone size come from that table. The sample contains 30,000 to 40,000 clones, about 88% of which appear only once. Germline CDR1 is SGDLS and CDR2 is YYNGEE. The CDR3 is made up of 18 amino acids. Unmatched junction bases numbered 12, after V lost 1 base and J lost 7 bases. This TCR was recovered from a human donor in a cohort sampled during active COVID-19. Sample: peripheral blood. The chain couples TRBV9 to TRBJ2-2, with 11 bases fitting TRBD2. CDR3 sequence reads: CASSVSRIAGGPVGELFF. The DNA for the CDR3 is TGTGCCAGCAGCGTATCCAGGATAGCGGGGGGGCCCGTCGGGGAGCTGTTTTTT.